This T cell receptor beta chain was documented in a study of blood T cell repertoires in COVID-19. Overall study context: Italy, Spain and the United States were the sources of the convalescent and acute COVID-19 samples.

Germline CDR1 and CDR2: LNHDA and SQIVND (reference sequence). The V end lost 6 bases, the J end lost 2 bases, and 8 bases lay between the germline ends. This CDR3 comprises 12 residues. Patients in Seattle were enrolled during active infection, then followed longitudinally. Per the authors' pipeline: Nucleated cell number was recorded as an estimate derived from reference gene primer amplification. Clones were sequenced by immunoSEQ multiplex PCR, and TCRdb holds only the in-frame ones, with some missing. That table is the source of V, J and clone size, and D and trimming were worked out from the DNA. The sample contains about 200,000 clones, roughly 83% of which appear only once.

Material: peripheral blood. The clonotype was recovered from a woman in her thirties or forties with COVID-19, enrolled during active disease. The chain links TRBV19 to TRBJ2-7; no clear D. CDR3 sequence (DNA): TGTGCCAGTAGGGGCAGTACCTACGAGCAGTACTTC. It yields the protein CASRGSTYEQYF.